The source of this T cell receptor beta chain is a study of shared clonotypes between healthy human individuals. Findings and caveats of the study: Across subsets, estimated richness was generally greater for naive than for memory populations.

This clone was seen just once. Its antigen is as yet unknown. Trimming removed 2 bases from V and 2 bases from J, with 19 bases in between. The CDR3 is made up of 18 amino acids. In germline, CDR1 is MNHNS, CDR2 SASEGT. This table comes from immunoSEQ multiplex PCR, and its TCRdb copy is limited to in-frame clones, with some not included. This repertoire shows about 2.2 million clones, about 93% found once; its top ten account for around 1.7%. Naive CD8 isolation took CD45RO-negative cells positively selected for CCR7 and excluded terminally differentiated effector memory CD45RA+ cells. This TCR was sampled from a man between 18 and 35 years old in good health. Some clones in this sample may be carry-over from other donors' samples. Sequencing input: naive CD8+ T cells from PBMCs. The V call is TRBV6-1, the J call TRBJ2-1, with D possibly matching TRBD2 (6 bases). The CDR3 reads CASSEYRVQGGTYNEQFF. For the CDR3, the DNA is TGTGCCAGCAGTGAATATCGGGTACAAGGCGGGACCTACAATGAGCAGTTCTTC.